This TCR beta chain was recovered during a study of tumor and adjacent non-tumor tissue in lung cancer. Study observations and caveats: Shorter survival was associated with higher TCR diversity in tumors.

No cell sorting was done before RNA was extracted from the tissue. The length of the CDR3 is 16 residues. Germline loops: CDR1 LGHNA, CDR2 YNFKEQ. Three rounds of nested PCR, following a modified ARM-PCR protocol, produced the TCRbeta library. TCRdb analysed the multiplex PCR reads with MiXCR anew, one entry per CDR3 protein. The sample records 100,000 to 120,000 distinct CDR3 sequences, over 75% being singletons. A remark on this clonotype: The antigen is unknown. An end of the junction differs from the germline gene, which may be a read error.

The rearrangement uses TRBV4-2 and TRBJ2-5; D is possibly TRBD2 (5 bases). The clonotype originates from a man in his sixties or seventies with non-small cell lung cancer. The sample taken for sequencing was lung tumor tissue. In nucleotides, the CDR3 is TGTGCCAGCAGCCAAGAAGCGGAGACCTATGCGGAGACCCACTACTTC. Its protein is CASSQEAETYAETHYF.